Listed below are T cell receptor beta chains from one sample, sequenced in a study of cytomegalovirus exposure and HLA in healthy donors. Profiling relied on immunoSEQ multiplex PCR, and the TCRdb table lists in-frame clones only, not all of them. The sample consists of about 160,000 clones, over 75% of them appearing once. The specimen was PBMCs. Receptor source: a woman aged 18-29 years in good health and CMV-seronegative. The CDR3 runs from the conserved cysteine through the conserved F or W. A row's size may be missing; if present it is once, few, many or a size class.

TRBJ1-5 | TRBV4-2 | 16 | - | CASSQDYDSRNQPQHF
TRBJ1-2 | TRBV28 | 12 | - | CASSGDHYGYTF
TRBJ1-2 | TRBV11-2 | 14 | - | CASSLDSGNYGYTF
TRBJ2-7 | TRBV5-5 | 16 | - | CASSPRTSGRSYEQYF
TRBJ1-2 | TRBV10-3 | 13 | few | CAISDRQTYGYTF
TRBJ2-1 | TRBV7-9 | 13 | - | CASSRGIDNEQFF
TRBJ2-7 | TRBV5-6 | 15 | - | CASSVLGDSSYEQYF
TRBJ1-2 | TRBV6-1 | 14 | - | CASSEAFAGRGYTF
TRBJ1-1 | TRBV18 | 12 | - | CASSQTTSEAFF
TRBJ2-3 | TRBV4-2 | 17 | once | CASSPGWRGDSTDTQYF
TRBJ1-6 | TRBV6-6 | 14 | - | CASSPDRVNSPLHF
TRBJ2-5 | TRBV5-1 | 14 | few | CASSSGQVEGTQYF
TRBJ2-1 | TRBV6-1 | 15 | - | CASSAKTGTHNEQFF
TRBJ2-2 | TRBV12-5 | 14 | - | CASGFRGAAGELFF
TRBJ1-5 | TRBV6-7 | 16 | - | CAGQGAPGYSNQPQHF